The 27 T cell receptor beta chains given below trace back to one sample, sequenced in a study of blood T cell repertoires in COVID-19. TCRdb's copy holds only in-frame clones and misses some; the assay was immunoSEQ multiplex PCR. The sample has 150,000 to 200,000 clones; approximately 88% are singletons. Material for sequencing was PBMCs or T cells enriched from blood (not recorded which). The receptors come from an older woman who had recovered from COVID-19.

The V call is TRBV5-1, the J call TRBJ1-3; D is unclear. The CDR3 loop spans 16 amino acids. The V gene lost 0 bases and the J gene lost 2 bases, with 12 bases spanning the gap. CDR1 and CDR2 (germline): SGHRS, YFSETQ. CDR3 in DNA: TGCGCCAGCAGCTTGGGGTCAGGAGGAACTGGAAACACCATATATTTT. Its translation: CASSLGSGGTGNTIYF.

This chain links TRBV6-5 with TRBJ2-1; no definite D call. This CDR3 has 14 amino acids. CDR1 and CDR2 from the germline V gene are MNHEY and SVGAGI. V gave up 4 bases and J gave up 6 bases, with 13 bases separating them. The CDR3 is CASSSLGRPNEQFF. CDR3 DNA sequence: TGTGCCAGCAGTTCCCTGGGCAGACCCAATGAGCAGTTCTTC.

The chain links TRBV11-2 to TRBJ2-7; 8 bases match TRBD1. This CDR3 is 13 amino acids long. The trim removed 5 bases at V and 3 bases at J, leaving 3 bases unmatched. The V gene's germline CDR1 is SGHAT and CDR2 FQNNGV. DNA of the CDR3: TGTGCCAGCAGCCCAGGACAGGGCTACGAGCAGTACTTC. Translating gives CASSPGQGYEQYF.

The V gene is TRBV3-1 (or the pseudogene TRBV3-2), the J gene TRBJ2-1; TRBD2 matches 7 bases. V lost 5 bases, J lost 2 bases, and 6 bases stayed unmatched. The CDR3 runs 15 residues. Germline V gene lookup returns CDR1 LGHDT and CDR2 YNNKEL (reference sequence). CDR3 protein: CASSESGTTYNEQFF. In DNA, the CDR3 is TGTGCCAGCAGCGAGAGCGGGACTACCTACAATGAGCAGTTCTTC.

The chain couples TRBV6-5 to TRBJ2-7; 7 bases line up with TRBD1. J lost 0 bases, V lost 6 bases, and 5 bases had no gene match. The length of the CDR3 is 14 residues. From germline, CDR1 is MNHEY and CDR2 SVGAGI. CDR3 coding DNA: TGTGCCAGCAGCCTCCGGGACAGCTCCTACGAGCAGTACTTC. As protein: CASSLRDSSYEQYF.

The V call is TRBV2, the J call TRBJ2-6; D possibly corresponds to TRBD1 (8 bases). The ends were cut back, 10 bases at V and 2 bases at J, with 12 bases in the middle. This CDR3 region has 14 residues. In germline, CDR1 is SNHLY, CDR2 FYNNEI. The CDR3 loop is CATQGGTGANVLTF. The CDR3 nucleotides read TGTGCCACACAGGGGGGGACTGGGGCCAACGTCCTGACTTTC.

The V gene is TRBV28, the J gene TRBJ2-7; possibly TRBD2 for D (6 bases). Germline loops: CDR1 MDHEN, CDR2 SYDVKM. With 7 bases removed from V and 0 bases from J, the gap between germline ends came to 13 bases. The CDR3 loop spans 14 amino acids. The CDR3 bases are TGTGCCAGCAACCCGGGCGGGGTCTCCTACGAGCAGTACTTC. It is translated as CASNPGGVSYEQYF.

This chain links TRBV18 with TRBJ1-1, with D uncertain. The CDR3 runs to 14 residues. The germline V and J ends were trimmed by 4 bases and 3 bases, with 12 bases remaining between them. CDR1 KGHSH and CDR2 LQKENI come from the germline V gene. CDR3 amino acids: CASSLMVGYTEAFF. The DNA for the CDR3 is TGTGCCAGCTCACTCATGGTCGGGTACACTGAAGCTTTCTTT.

This clone was observed once. This chain joins TRBV2 and TRBJ1-6; possible D gene TRBD1, 6 bases. The V gene's germline CDR1 is SNHLY and CDR2 FYNNEI. CDR3 size: 17 residues. The V end was cut by 4 bases, the J end by 5 bases, with 18 bases between. The chain's CDR3 is CASSAPTGPRDNSPLHF. In DNA, the CDR3 is TGTGCCAGCAGTGCCCCTACAGGGCCTCGGGATAATTCACCCCTCCACTTT.

The gene calls are TRBV6-2 or TRBV6-3 and TRBJ1-5; the match to TRBD1 covers 7 bases. Germline V gene lookup returns CDR1 MNHEY and CDR2 SVGEGT. J gave up 0 bases and V 6 bases, and 11 bases lay outside the gene matches. This CDR3 comprises 17 residues. The DNA for the CDR3 is TGTGCCAGCAGCCAACGACCTCACAGGGGTAGCAATCAGCCCCAGCATTTT. It codes for CASSQRPHRGSNQPQHF.

CDR3 amino acids: CASSPYSQGAYGYTF. The CDR3 DNA reads as TGTGCCAGCAGCCCATACTCACAGGGGGCCTACGGCTACACCTTC. The chain combines TRBV9 with TRBJ1-2; 9 bases agree with TRBD1. The CDR3 contains 15 residues. Germline lookup yields CDR1 SGDLS and CDR2 YYNGEE. The V gene end was trimmed by 4 bases and the J gene end by 8 bases; junction bases not matched to a gene: 12. Using reference TRBV9 and TRBJ1-2 for the parts outside the CDR3, the full variable domain is DSGVTQTPKHLITATGQRVTLRCSPRSGDLSVYWYQQSLDQGLQFLIQYYNGEERAKGNILERFSAQQFPDLHSELNLSSLELGDSALYFCASSPYSQGAYGYTFGSGTRLTVV.

This clone was detected a few times. This chain connects TRBV11-2 to TRBJ1-1; D unclear. V was shortened by 2 bases and J by 0 bases, with 7 bases between the two germline ends. Per germline, CDR1 SGHAT and CDR2 FQNNGV. The CDR3 loop spans 14 amino acids. The CDR3 spells CASSLTEMNTEAFF. CDR3 coding DNA: TGTGCCAGCAGCTTAACGGAGATGAACACTGAAGCTTTCTTT.

The chain employs TRBV10-1 and TRBJ2-3; 9 nucleotides line up with TRBD2. CDR3 length: 16 amino acids. The germline gives CDR1 WNHNN, CDR2 SYGVQD (reference sequence). With 2 bases clipped from V and 7 bases from J, the junction kept 10 bases outside the gene matches. CDR3 in amino acids: CASSETPAGGQHTQYF. DNA for the CDR3: TGCGCCAGCAGTGAGACCCCAGCGGGAGGCCAACATACGCAGTATTTT.

V is TRBV25-1 and J is TRBJ2-1; D might be TRBD1 (6 bases). The CDR3 totals 15 residues. The germline V gene has CDR1 MGHDK and CDR2 SYGVNS. The ends were cut back, 4 bases at V and 3 bases at J, with 13 bases in the middle. CDR3 nucleotides: TGTGCCAGCAGTGTCTCTGAGGGGGTCTACAATGAGCAGTTCTTC. It codes for CASSVSEGVYNEQFF.

This clone appeared a single time. The chain carries TRBV29-1 and TRBJ2-3; the match to TRBD2 covers 8 bases. Germline loops: CDR1 SQVTM, CDR2 ANQGSEA. This CDR3 is 12 amino acids long. V shed 8 bases and J 7 bases; nucleotides not matched to a gene: 8. The CDR3 coding sequence is TGCAGCACCGGGGGGGCCCAATATACGCAGTATTTT. Translation: CSTGGAQYTQYF.

J is TRBJ2-7 and V is TRBV9; the D is unclear. The CDR3 is 14 residues long. Per germline, CDR1 SGDLS and CDR2 YYNGEE. Trimming left V 0 bases short and J 3 bases short, with 10 bases between. Here the CDR3 reads CASSVDSGLYEQYF. CDR3 coding DNA: TGTGCCAGCAGCGTAGATTCGGGTCTCTACGAGCAGTACTTC.

The chain couples TRBV6-5 to TRBJ1-5; weak D call: TRBD1 (6 bases). This CDR3 is 12 amino acids long. V shed 6 bases and J shed 7 bases, with 10 bases lying between them. Germline loops: CDR1 MNHEY, CDR2 SVGAGI. CDR3 nucleotide sequence: TGTGCCAGCAGCCCCGGGACACAGCCCCAGCATTTT. It is translated as CASSPGTQPQHF.

The chain links TRBV10-2 to TRBJ2-1; the D gene is possibly TRBD1 (6 bases). Trimming shortened V by 4 bases and J by 10 bases, and 14 bases separated the two germline ends. Germline CDR1 and CDR2: WSHSY and SAAADI. This CDR3 is 13 amino acids long. CDR3 in DNA: TGCGCCAGCAGTGCAGGGACACTACGGGAGCAGTTCTTC. This translates into CASSAGTLREQFF.

The DNA for the CDR3 is TGTGCCAGCAGCGTAGAGTTGGAGCCACCCCTCCACTTT. It encodes CASSVELEPPLHF. The chain uses TRBV9 and TRBJ1-6; no clear D. Germline V gene data show CDR1 as SGDLS and CDR2 as YYNGEE. The CDR3 extends over 13 amino acids. The V end lost 0 bases, the J end lost 11 bases, and 9 bases lay between the germline ends.

About this clone: The same CDR3 is also encoded by other DNA sequences in this sample. The rearrangement uses TRBV10-3 and TRBJ2-3; TRBD2 aligns across 10 bases. This CDR3 comprises 16 residues. Trimming took 2 bases from V and 0 from J; bases not matched to a gene: 2. Germline V CDR1 and CDR2: ENHRY, SYGVKD. The CDR3 sequence: CAISEGGLASTDTQYF. CDR3 in DNA: TGTGCCATCAGTGAGGGGGGACTAGCGAGCACAGATACGCAGTATTTT.

The chain recombines TRBV5-4 with TRBJ2-1, with a tentative D call TRBD1 (5 bases). The CDR3 is 13 amino acids. Trimming left V 0 bases short and J 8 bases short, with 9 bases between. Per the germline V gene, CDR1 is SGHNT and CDR2 is YYREEE (reference sequence). This CDR3 reads CASSLAGNHEQFF. DNA for the CDR3: TGTGCCAGCAGCTTGGCAGGGAACCATGAGCAGTTCTTC. Full variable domain (outside the CDR3, taken from reference TRBV5-4 and TRBJ2-1): ETGVTQSPTHLIKTRGQQVTLRCSSQSGHNTVSWYQQALGQGPQFIFQYYREEENGRGNFPPRFSGLQFPNYSSELNVNALELDDSALYLCASSLAGNHEQFFGPGTRLTVL.

The sample holds one count of this clone. The chain has TRBV30 and TRBJ2-5; weak D call: TRBD1 (5 bases). V lost 2 bases and J lost 5, with 15 bases in between. Germline-derived CDR1 and CDR2 are GTSNPN and SVGIG (reference sequence). This CDR3 is 14 amino acids long. As DNA, the CDR3 is TGTGCCTGGAGTTATGGGGCCCTTCGGGAGACCCAGTACTTC. Amino acids: CAWSYGALRETQYF.

Comment on this clone: This CDR3 is also generated by other DNA sequences in the sample. The genes are TRBV6-5 and TRBJ1-3; D ambiguous. V gave up 8 bases and J gave up 0 bases, with 5 bases separating them. In germline, CDR1 is MNHEY, CDR2 SVGAGI. This CDR3 is built from 12 residues. In DNA form, the CDR3 reads TGTGCCAGCGGGAGCTCTGGAAACACCATATATTTT. Amino acid sequence: CASGSSGNTIYF.

V is TRBV18 and J is TRBJ2-7; TRBD2 matches at 10 bases. With 2 bases clipped from V and 3 bases from J, the junction kept 13 bases outside the gene matches. In germline, CDR1 is KGHSH, CDR2 LQKENI. The length of the CDR3 is 18 residues. CDR3 amino acids: CASSPISSGRTPLYEQYF. The CDR3 DNA reads TGTGCCAGCTCACCAATCTCTAGCGGGAGAACCCCTCTCTACGAGCAGTACTTC.

The chain has TRBV27 and TRBJ1-2; 8 nucleotides match TRBD1. CDR1 is MNHEY and CDR2 is SMNVEV in the germline V gene (reference sequence). The CDR3 covers 14 residues. Germline trimming cut 4 bases from V and 2 bases from J; bases unmatched to any gene: 3. The CDR3 loop is CASSYGTGNYGYTF. CDR3 nucleotide sequence: TGTGCCAGCAGTTATGGGACAGGCAACTATGGCTACACCTTC.

The chain carries TRBV4-1 and TRBJ1-1, with a possible D match to TRBD1 (5 bases). Per germline, CDR1 MGHRA and CDR2 YSYEKL. Trimming left V 4 bases short and J 1 base short, with 10 bases between. CDR3 size: 14 residues. CDR3 in DNA: TGCGCCAGCAGCCCCAGGCAGGGGAACACTGAAGCTTTCTTT. Translation gives CASSPRQGNTEAFF.

This chain joins TRBV29-1 and TRBJ1-2, with 8 bases lining up with TRBD1. This CDR3 region has 14 residues. J gave up 2 bases and V 3 bases, and 5 bases lay outside the gene matches. In germline, CDR1 is SQVTM, CDR2 ANQGSEA. The CDR3 sequence: CSVDPRTGNYGYTF. CDR3 nucleotides: TGCAGCGTTGACCCGAGGACAGGGAACTATGGCTACACCTTC.